This T cell receptor (beta chain) comes out of a study of T cells expressing NK-cell markers. CDR3 size: 14 residues. One entry per CDR3 protein, without DNA, is what TCRdb gives after re-calling the 5' RACE reads. The table for this sample gives 450,000 to 600,000 distinct CDR3 sequences. The chain has TRBV12-3 or TRBV12-4 and TRBJ2-5; TCRdb returns TRBD1, unconfirmable since there is no DNA. The specimen sequenced was blood T cells: a sorted CD56 or NKG2C T cell subset, CD4+ or CD8+ T cells, or bulk PBMC T cells (not recorded which). This TCR came from a man aged 18-30 years in good health. The chain's CDR3 is CASTHRGTQETQYF.